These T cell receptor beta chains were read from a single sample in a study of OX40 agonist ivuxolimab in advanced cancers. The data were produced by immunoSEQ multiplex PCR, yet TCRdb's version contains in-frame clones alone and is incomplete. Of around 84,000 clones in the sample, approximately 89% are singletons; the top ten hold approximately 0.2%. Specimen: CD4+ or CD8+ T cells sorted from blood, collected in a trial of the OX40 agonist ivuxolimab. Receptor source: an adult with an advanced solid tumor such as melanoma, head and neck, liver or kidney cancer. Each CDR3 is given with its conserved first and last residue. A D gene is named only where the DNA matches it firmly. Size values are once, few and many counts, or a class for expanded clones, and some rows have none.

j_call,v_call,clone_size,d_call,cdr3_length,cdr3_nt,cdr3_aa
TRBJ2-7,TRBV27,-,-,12,TGTGCCAGCAGTTCCTACGAGAGGAGGCAGTACTTC,CASSSYERRQYF
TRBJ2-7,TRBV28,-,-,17,TGTGCCAGCAGTCCACTCCTCGTCGGCATTGGAAACTACGAGCAGTACTTC,CASSPLLVGIGNYEQYF
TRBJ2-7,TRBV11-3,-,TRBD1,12,TGTGCCAGCAGCTTTCACAGGGGCGAGCAGTACTTC,CASSFHRGEQYF
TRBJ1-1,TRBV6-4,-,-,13,TGTGCCAGCAGTGTAGGGGTCGGCACTGAAGCTTTCTTT,CASSVGVGTEAFF
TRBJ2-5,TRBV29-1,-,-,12,TGCAGCGGTAGCGACGGGTCGGAGACCCAGTACTTC,CSGSDGSETQYF
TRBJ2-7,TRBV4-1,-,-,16,TGCGCCAGCAGCCAAGATTCGACAATTTTCTCCTACGAGCAGTACTTC,CASSQDSTIFSYEQYF
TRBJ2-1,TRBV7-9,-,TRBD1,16,TGTGCCAGCAGCTTAGCTCGGACAGGGGGCAGGGATGAGCAGTTCTTC,CASSLARTGGRDEQFF
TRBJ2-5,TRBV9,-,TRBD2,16,TGTGCCAGCAGCGTAGTACCTAGCGGAATTCAAGAGACCCAGTACTTC,CASSVVPSGIQETQYF
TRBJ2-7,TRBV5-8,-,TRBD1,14,TGTGCCAGCAGCTCGGGACAGGGCTCCTACGAGCAGTACTTC,CASSSGQGSYEQYF
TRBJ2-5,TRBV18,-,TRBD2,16,TGTGCCAGCTCACCACTGAGCGGGGGGGCCGGTAAGACCCAGTACTTC,CASSPLSGGAGKTQYF
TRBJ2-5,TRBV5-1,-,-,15,TGCGCCAGCAGCTTGCTGGGGGGGGCCCTTGAGACCCAGTACTTC,CASSLLGGALETQYF
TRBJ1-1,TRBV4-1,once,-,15,TGCGCCAGCAGCCAAGATATATTAGGAAGGGGAGAAGCTTTCTTT,CASSQDILGRGEAFF
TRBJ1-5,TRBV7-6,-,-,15,TGTGCCAGCAGCTTAACCGGGGTGGGCAATCAGCCCCAGCATTTT,CASSLTGVGNQPQHF
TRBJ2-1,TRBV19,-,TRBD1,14,TGTGCCAGCCAAGACAGGGGTACGAGTAATGAGCAGTTCTTC,CASQDRGTSNEQFF
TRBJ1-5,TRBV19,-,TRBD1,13,TGTGCCACCGCCGGGACAGTTGATCAGCCCCAGCATTTT,CATAGTVDQPQHF
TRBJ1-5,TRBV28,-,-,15,TGTGCCAGCAGTTTACAATCAGGGAGCAATCAGCCCCAGCATTTT,CASSLQSGSNQPQHF
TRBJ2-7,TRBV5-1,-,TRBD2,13,TGCGCCAGCAGCAACCGCGGGGGGGGCGAGCAGTACTTC,CASSNRGGGEQYF
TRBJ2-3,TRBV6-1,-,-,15,TGTGCCAGCAGTGAAACAGGAAGTCGCGCAGATACGCAGTATTTT,CASSETGSRADTQYF
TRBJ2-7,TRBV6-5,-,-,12,TGTGCCACCTCGCCTTCCCCCTACGAGCAGTACTTC,CATSPSPYEQYF
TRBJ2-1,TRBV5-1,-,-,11,TGCGCCAGCAGCCGGTTCGTTGAGCAGTTCTTC,CASSRFVEQFF
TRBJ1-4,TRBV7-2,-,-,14,TGTGCCAGCAGTCAGACCCGTATAGGTGAAAAACTGTTTTTT,CASSQTRIGEKLFF
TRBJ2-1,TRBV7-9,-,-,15,TGTGCCAGCAGCTCTCTGGGGCGGGGCTCCGATGAGCAGTTCTTC,CASSSLGRGSDEQFF
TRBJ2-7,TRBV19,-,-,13,TGTGCCAGTAGTAAACCAGGGGCCTACGAGCAGTACTTC,CASSKPGAYEQYF
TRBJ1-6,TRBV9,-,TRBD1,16,TGTGCCAGCAGCCCCCACGGACAGGAGTATAATTCACCCCTCCACTTT,CASSPHGQEYNSPLHF
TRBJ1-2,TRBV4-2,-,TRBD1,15,TGTGCCAGCAGCCAAGAACCTGCAGGGGGGTATGGCTACACCTTC,CASSQEPAGGYGYTF
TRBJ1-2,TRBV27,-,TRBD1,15,TGTGCCAGCAGTTTCACGGGACAGCCCAACTATGGCTACACCTTC,CASSFTGQPNYGYTF
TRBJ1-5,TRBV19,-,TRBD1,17,TGTGCCAGTAGTCCTCGGACAGGGGGTGTGGGCAATCAGCCCCAGCATTTT,CASSPRTGGVGNQPQHF
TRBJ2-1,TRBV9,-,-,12,TGTGCCAGCAGCCGTCTTAAGGGTGAGCAGTTCTTC,CASSRLKGEQFF
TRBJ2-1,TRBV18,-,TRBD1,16,TGTGCCAGCTCACCACCGTGGCAGGGGGCCAACAATGAGCAGTTCTTC,CASSPPWQGANNEQFF
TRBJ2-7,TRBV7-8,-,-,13,TGTGCCAGCAGCCCCCTTCAGGGGCGCGAGCAGTACTTC,CASSPLQGREQYF
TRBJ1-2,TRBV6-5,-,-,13,TGTGCCAGCAGAAAGGGTGTGGCCTATGGCTACACCTTC,CASRKGVAYGYTF
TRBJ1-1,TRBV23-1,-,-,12,TGCGCCAGCACCGTGTGGGACACTGAAGCTTTCTTT,CASTVWDTEAFF
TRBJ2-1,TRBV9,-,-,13,TGTGCCAGCAGCGTAGCTTGGACGGGGGAGCAGTTCTTC,CASSVAWTGEQFF
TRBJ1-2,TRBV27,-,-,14,TGTGCCAGCAGTTATCGACTTGGGGGCGGCGGCTACACCTTC,CASSYRLGGGGYTF
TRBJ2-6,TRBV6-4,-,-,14,TGTGCCAGCACCACAAGCCCTGGGGCCAACGTCCTGACTTTC,CASTTSPGANVLTF
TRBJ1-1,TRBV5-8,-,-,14,TGTGCCAGCAGCTTCCAACTTTTGAGCACTGAAGCTTTCTTT,CASSFQLLSTEAFF
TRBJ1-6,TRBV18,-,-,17,TGTGCCAGCTCATCCTCCCCCGTCGCTGGGCTTGGGTCACCCCTCCACTTT,CASSSSPVAGLGSPLHF